This T cell receptor beta chain came from a study of beta chain features in type 1 diabetes. Study outcomes and limitations: Reduced insertions and increased deletions marked VDJ junctions in type 1 diabetes patients. When Type 1 diabetes patients were examined, their TCRB CDR3s proved moderately but significantly shorter in all four CD4+ subsets. Compared with healthy donors, patients appeared to share more similar naive, central memory and regulatory TCRB repertoires. For TCRB rearrangement, an influence of HLA type remained unresolved here.

There are a few counts of this clone. Its cognate antigen is unknown. This CDR3 contains 13 residues. Germline loops: CDR1 SNHLY, CDR2 FYNNEI. V lost 7 bases to trimming and J lost 8 bases; unmatched junction nucleotides: 9. Expressed TCRB transcripts were sequenced because the isolated RNA had all been reverse transcribed beforehand. Measured with immunoSEQ multiplex PCR; TCRdb has only the in-frame clones, and not every one. The sample shows about 260,000 clones, around 20% of them seen only once. All of the sorted populations showed purity greater than 95%. What was sequenced was naive CD4+ T cells from blood. The chain couples TRBV2 to TRBJ2-5; 8 nucleotides agree with TRBD1. This TCR was sampled from a woman in her forties with type 1 diabetes. CDR3 in amino acids: CASTRTGKNTQYF. The CDR3 coding sequence is TGTGCCAGCACCCGGACAGGGAAGAATACCCAGTACTTC.